The TCR beta chain under discussion was sequenced for a study of blood T cell repertoires in COVID-19. Germline V gene sequence: CDR1 MNHEY, CDR2 SMNVEV (reference sequence). This CDR3 is 15 amino acids long. V lost 3 bases and J lost 1; bases outside the gene matches: 5. How the authors handled the data: Amplified reference gene primers provided the basis for estimating nucleated cell counts. Clones were sequenced by immunoSEQ multiplex PCR, and TCRdb holds only the in-frame ones, with some missing. D and trimming were read from the DNA, whereas the V and J calls and clone size are those reported in that table. The sample includes over 85,000 clones, 80% to 90% seen only once; the top ten take less than 5%.

Material: peripheral blood. This TCR derives from a woman aged 80 or older with acute or convalescent COVID-19. This chain connects TRBV27 to TRBJ2-5, with 7 bases lining up with TRBD1. The CDR3 spells CASSLSRGSQETQYF. The DNA for the CDR3 is TGTGCCAGCAGTTTGAGCAGGGGGTCCCAAGAGACCCAGTACTTC.